The 13 T cell receptor beta chains reported below all come from one sample, sequenced in a study of T cells expressing NK-cell markers (dated by TCRdb to 2018 to 2020). Preparation of the library involved 5' RACE. The reads were generated on an Illumina HiSeq 2000. TCRdb reprocessed the reads and assigns one entry to each CDR3 protein sequence, leaving out DNA. This sample's table carries fewer than 300,000 distinct CDR3 sequences. Roughly 4.2% of the sample comes from the top ten. The sample was blood T cells: a sorted CD56 or NKG2C T cell subset, CD4+ or CD8+ T cells, or bulk PBMC T cells (not recorded which). These receptor sequences come from a woman between 18 and 75 years old in good health.

The rearrangement uses TRBV10-3 and TRBJ2-3; TCRdb indicates TRBD1, and absent DNA this call remains unverified. The V gene's germline CDR1 is ENHRY and CDR2 SYGVKD. The CDR3 has 13 amino acids. The CDR3 region is CAISRGMADTQYF.

J is TRBJ1-1 and V is TRBV5-6. CDR3 length: 16 amino acids. In germline, CDR1 is SGHDT, CDR2 YYEEEE. CDR3 residues: CASSLELRTMNTEAFF.

The chain employs TRBV11-2 and TRBJ2-5; absent DNA, TCRdb's TRBD2 call cannot be checked. CDR1 is SGHAT and CDR2 is FQNNGV in the germline V gene. The CDR3 runs 17 residues. CDR3 amino acids: CASSLGGLAGLQETQYF.

The chain combines TRBV30 with TRBJ2-5; the TCRdb call, TRBD1, lacks DNA for checking. Germline V gene lookup returns CDR1 GTSNPN and CDR2 SVGIG (reference sequence). The CDR3 loop spans 12 amino acids. CDR3 residues: CAWSIGKETQYF.

The V and J genes are TRBV6-5 and TRBJ1-2. Germline V gene sequence: CDR1 MNHEY, CDR2 SVGAGI. The CDR3 is 16 residues long. The CDR3 region is CASSSGMGLPHYGYTF.

V usage is TRBV7-8 and J usage is TRBJ2-7; absent DNA, TCRdb's TRBD2 call cannot be checked. Germline values: CDR1 SGHVS, CDR2 FQNEAQ. The CDR3 length is 16 residues. The chain's CDR3 is CASSLMEVISSYEQYF.

The gene calls are TRBV7-3 and TRBJ1-2; TCRdb's D call of TRBD1 is untestable without DNA. The CDR3 has 15 amino acids. Germline values: CDR1 SGHTA, CDR2 FQGTGA. CDR3 protein: CASSLDSQTSNGYTF.

The genes are TRBV9 and TRBJ2-6. The CDR3 is made up of 16 amino acids. Germline V gene data show CDR1 as SGDLS and CDR2 as YYNGEE. CDR3 in amino acids: CASSVAPSSGANVLTF.

The chain combines TRBV12-3 or TRBV12-4 with TRBJ1-5; TCRdb designates TRBD1, a call that cannot be tested without DNA. This CDR3 is 15 amino acids long. The CDR3 sequence is CASSFRVSGNQPQHF.

This chain uses TRBV12-3 or TRBV12-4 with TRBJ1-5. The length of the CDR3 is 14 residues. The CDR3 protein is CASRETASNQPQHF.

The chain joins TRBV27 to TRBJ2-2; no DNA is available, so the TRBD1 call from TCRdb remains unchecked. Germline CDR1 and CDR2: MNHEY and SMNVEV (reference sequence). CDR3 size: 16 residues. The CDR3 reads CASSPSGTGGSGELFF.

The chain carries TRBV25-1 and TRBJ1-1. Germline V gene data show CDR1 as MGHDK and CDR2 as SYGVNS. This CDR3 is built from 14 residues. CDR3 loop: CASQKGPEQGEAFF.

The J gene is TRBJ2-3, the V gene TRBV6-2 or TRBV6-3; TCRdb proposes TRBD1, but this gene call is untestable without DNA. The CDR3 has 13 amino acids. Germline V gene sequence: CDR1 MNHEY, CDR2 SVGEGT. This CDR3 reads CAARGPIGDTQYF.